These 20 T cell receptor beta chains were sequenced from one sample in a study of blood T cell repertoires in COVID-19. Measured with immunoSEQ multiplex PCR; TCRdb has only the in-frame clones, and not every one. The table has a few hundred thousand clones, more than 75% seen once; the top ten hold about 6.2%. Sequencing was done on a sample of peripheral blood. These receptors all come from a man aged 55 to 69 who had recovered from COVID-19.

Here the CDR3 reads CASSEASRYEQYF. The CDR3 coding sequence is TGTGCCAGCAGTGAAGCCTCGCGATACGAGCAGTACTTC. The rearrangement uses TRBV6-1 and TRBJ2-7; no reliable D call. The V gene's germline CDR1 is MNHNS and CDR2 SASEGT. The CDR3 covers 13 residues. V was trimmed by 0 bases and J by 4 bases, leaving 7 bases between them.

CDR3 loop: CASSLTSVVVNEQFF. The CDR3 DNA follows: TGTGCCAGCAGCCTAACTAGCGTAGTAGTAAATGAGCAGTTCTTC. This rearrangement joins TRBV9 to TRBJ2-1, with 7 bases matching TRBD2. Germline trimming cut 4 bases from V and 7 bases from J; bases unmatched to any gene: 11. This CDR3 spans 15 amino acids. Germline CDR1 is SGDLS and CDR2 is YYNGEE.

The chain couples TRBV7-2 to TRBJ1-5; no clear D gene. CDR3 length: 13 amino acids. Trimming cost V 5 bases and J 0 bases, with 5 bases left between them. Per the germline V gene, CDR1 is SGHTA and CDR2 is FQGNSA. The CDR3 loop reads CASSRLSNQPQHF. CDR3 bases: TGTGCCAGCAGCCGTCTTAGCAATCAGCCCCAGCATTTT.

The rearrangement uses TRBV6-5 and TRBJ1-1; tentatively, D is TRBD1 (5 bases). The V gene's germline CDR1 is MNHEY and CDR2 SVGAGI. Trimming stripped 8 bases from V and 1 base from J, with 14 bases between. This CDR3 is built from 14 residues. The CDR3 loop is CASFREGANTEAFF. The CDR3 region has the DNA TGTGCCAGCTTCAGGGAAGGGGCGAACACTGAAGCTTTCTTT.

The chain has TRBV11-2 and TRBJ2-5; TRBD2 matches at 12 bases. Germline V gene sequence: CDR1 SGHAT, CDR2 FQNNGV. The CDR3 totals 15 residues. V dropped 3 bases and J dropped 1; count of bases not matched to a gene: 0. The CDR3 nucleotides are TGTGCCAGCAGCTTGGGACTAGCGGGCCAAGAGACCCAGTACTTC. It is translated as CASSLGLAGQETQYF. Together with reference TRBV11-2 and TRBJ2-5, the CDR3 gives the full variable domain: EAGVAQSPRYKIIEKRQSVAFWCNPISGHATLYWYQQILGQGPKLLIQFQNNGVVDDSQLPKDRFSAERLKGVDSTLKIQPAKLEDSAVYLCASSLGLAGQETQYFGPGTRLLVL.

This chain connects TRBV5-1 to TRBJ2-2; 7 bases fit TRBD1. The CDR3 is 15 amino acids. J lost 3 bases, V lost 7 bases, and 9 bases had no gene match. The germline V gene has CDR1 SGHRS and CDR2 YFSETQ. The CDR3 region has the DNA TGCGCCAGCCGCCGGGTAGGGGGCGACACCGGGGAGCTGTTTTTT. This gives the protein CASRRVGGDTGELFF. The full variable domain, in which reference TRBV5-1 and TRBJ2-2 provide the parts outside the CDR3, is KAGVTQTPRYLIKTRGQQVTLSCSPISGHRSVSWYQQTPGQGLQFLFEYFSETQRNKGNFPGRFSGRQFSNSRSEMNVSTLELGDSALYLCASRRVGGDTGELFFGEGSRLTVL.

This chain links TRBV6-2 or TRBV6-3 with TRBJ1-2, with D unresolved. V was cut by 4 bases and J by 8 bases, with 8 bases left in between. Germline V gene sequence: CDR1 MNHEY, CDR2 SVGEGT. The CDR3 is 11 residues long. CDR3 in DNA: TGTGCCAGCAGTTTTCGAGAGGGCTACACCTTC. This encodes CASSFREGYTF.

J is TRBJ1-2 and V is TRBV19, with D possibly matching TRBD1 (5 bases). Germline loops: CDR1 LNHDA, CDR2 SQIVND (reference sequence). The CDR3 totals 15 residues. The germline V and J ends were trimmed by 4 bases and 1 base, with 13 bases remaining between them. CDR3 amino acids: CASSNRQHLNYGYTF. The CDR3 bases are TGTGCCAGTAGTAACAGGCAGCATCTTAACTATGGCTACACCTTC. Filled out from reference TRBV19 and TRBJ1-2, the complete variable domain reads DGGITQSPKYLFRKEGQNVTLSCEQNLNHDAMYWYRQDPGQGLRLIYYSQIVNDFQKGDIAEGYSVSREKKESFPLTVTSAQKNPTAFYLCASSNRQHLNYGYTFGSGTRLTVV.

The chain is built from TRBV19 and TRBJ2-5; the D gene is possibly TRBD1 (7 bases). Per the germline V gene, CDR1 is LNHDA and CDR2 is SQIVND (reference sequence). The germline V and J ends were trimmed by 9 bases and 2 bases, with 16 bases remaining between them. The length of the CDR3 is 14 residues. CDR3 sequence reads: CASRVSGGQETQYF. CDR3 DNA sequence: TGTGCCAGCCGGGTATCAGGGGGGCAAGAGACCCAGTACTTC.

This clone has only a few counts. The chain joins TRBV25-1 to TRBJ1-2, with D possibly TRBD1 on 5 matching bases. Trimming took 1 base from V and 7 from J, leaving 19 bases between them. The length of the CDR3 is 16 residues. Germline values: CDR1 MGHDK, CDR2 SYGVNS. The chain's CDR3 is CASSEFRGEEIRGYTF. CDR3 coding DNA: TGTGCCAGCAGTGAATTCCGGGGGGAGGAGATACGTGGCTACACCTTC.

V is TRBV9 and J is TRBJ1-1, with D perhaps matching TRBD1 (5 bases). The germline V gene encodes CDR1 SGDLS and CDR2 YYNGEE. Trimming took 3 bases from V and 3 from J, leaving 12 bases between them. The CDR3 totals 14 residues. CDR3 residues: CASSAPPRDTEAFF. Here the CDR3 DNA reads TGTGCCAGCAGCGCACCCCCCAGGGACACTGAAGCTTTCTTT. The full variable domain, completed using reference TRBV9 and TRBJ1-1, is DSGVTQTPKHLITATGQRVTLRCSPRSGDLSVYWYQQSLDQGLQFLIQYYNGEERAKGNILERFSAQQFPDLHSELNLSSLELGDSALYFCASSAPPRDTEAFFGQGTRLTVV.

V is TRBV4-3 and J is TRBJ1-5, with 7 bases that match TRBD1. The CDR3 runs to 16 residues. V shed 0 bases, J shed 2 bases, and the junction held 4 bases outside the gene matches. CDR1 is LGHNA and CDR2 is YSLEER in the germline V gene. The CDR3 is CASSQDLGQGNQPQHF. CDR3 bases: TGCGCCAGCAGCCAAGACCTTGGACAGGGCAATCAGCCCCAGCATTTT.

V gene TRBV10-3 combines with J gene TRBJ1-5, with D unclear. The ends were cut back, 7 bases at V and 6 bases at J, with 13 bases in the middle. CDR1 is ENHRY and CDR2 is SYGVKD in the germline V gene. The CDR3 spans 13 residues. The CDR3 sequence is CAITLGEGQPQHF. CDR3 nucleotides: TGTGCCATCACCCTCGGGGAGGGTCAGCCCCAGCATTTT.

There are a few counts of this clone. The rearrangement joins TRBV7-8 to TRBJ2-3; D may be TRBD2 (6 bases). This CDR3 spans 15 amino acids. The germline V gene has CDR1 SGHVS and CDR2 FQNEAQ. V was pared by 3 bases and J by 2 bases, with 12 bases between. For the CDR3, the DNA is TGTGCCAGCAGCTTTTGGCGGGATTACACAGATACGCAGTATTTT. Protein sequence: CASSFWRDYTDTQYF.

This clone was seen only a few times. The rearrangement uses TRBV9 and TRBJ1-4, with D hard to call. Trimming shortened V by 1 base and J by 3 bases, and 10 bases separated the two germline ends. The CDR3 covers 15 residues. CDR1 and CDR2 (germline): SGDLS, YYNGEE. The CDR3 DNA is TGTGCCAGCAGCGTATTGCCAGAATCTAATGAAAAACTGTTTTTT. Its translation is CASSVLPESNEKLFF.

The J gene is TRBJ2-7, the V gene TRBV6-5, with no clear D. Looked up from germline, CDR1 is MNHEY and CDR2 is SVGAGI. Trimming shortened V by 4 bases and J by 1 base, and 8 bases separated the two germline ends. This CDR3 contains 13 residues. CDR3 nucleotides: TGTGCCAGCAGTTCCTCCGTGTCCTACGAGCAGTACTTC. Its protein is CASSSSVSYEQYF.

This clone has a single count. The chain recombines TRBV7-9 with TRBJ2-2, with D possibly TRBD1 on 6 matching bases. Per the germline V gene, CDR1 is SEHNR and CDR2 is FQNEAQ (reference sequence). The CDR3 length is 14 residues. V lost 3 bases and J 13 bases, leaving 18 bases between the germline ends. CDR3 protein: CASSLDSKLSRLFF. DNA of the CDR3: TGTGCCAGCAGCTTGGACAGTAAATTATCGCGGCTGTTTTTT.

The rearrangement uses TRBV6-5 and TRBJ2-5; D possibly corresponds to TRBD2 (5 bases). Trimming removed 3 bases from V and 3 bases from J, with 14 bases in between. The V gene's germline CDR1 is MNHEY and CDR2 SVGAGI. The CDR3 runs to 15 residues. The CDR3 DNA is TGTGCCAGCAGTTATCCAGGACGGGGAAAAGAGACCCAGTACTTC. It specifies CASSYPGRGKETQYF.

The V call is TRBV7-3, the J call TRBJ2-1; 10 bases fit TRBD2. The germline V gene encodes CDR1 SGHTA and CDR2 FQGTGA. The V segment lost 4 bases and the J segment 5 bases; nucleotides outside the gene matches: 11. This CDR3 is 17 amino acids long. CDR3 bases: TGTGCCAGCAGCTCGGGGGCTAGCGGGAGTTTCCACAATGAGCAGTTCTTC. This codes for CASSSGASGSFHNEQFF.

The chain combines TRBV14 with TRBJ1-1; D is unclear. The germline CDR1 and CDR2 sequences are SGHDN and FVKESK. The CDR3 extends over 14 amino acids. V shed 1 base and J shed 4 bases, with 10 bases lying between them. The CDR3 sequence: CASSQVRGGTEAFF. Written as DNA, the CDR3 is TGTGCCAGCAGCCAAGTCCGGGGAGGCACTGAAGCTTTCTTT. Drawing the rest from reference TRBV14 and TRBJ1-1, the complete variable domain is EAGVTQFPSHSVIEKGQTVTLRCDPISGHDNLYWYRRVMGKEIKFLLHFVKESKQDESGMPNNRFLAERTGGTYSTLKVQPAELEDSGVYFCASSQVRGGTEAFFGQGTRLTVV.